This T cell receptor beta chain originates from a study of blood T cell repertoires in COVID-19. In germline, CDR1 is MNHNS, CDR2 SASEGT. Trimming took 1 base from V and 1 from J, leaving 10 bases between them. This CDR3 comprises 15 residues. This table comes from immunoSEQ multiplex PCR, and its TCRdb copy is limited to in-frame clones, with some not included. The table shows roughly 300,000 clones, with over 85% occurring only once. This clonotype was sampled from a young woman with COVID-19, enrolled during active disease. Material for sequencing was peripheral blood. The rearrangement joins TRBV6-1 to TRBJ2-5; D possibly corresponds to TRBD2 (5 bases). Here the CDR3 reads CASSEGTFPQETQYF. The DNA of the CDR3 is TGTGCCAGCAGTGAAGGGACTTTCCCCCAAGAGACCCAGTACTTC.